These T cell receptor beta chains were read from a single sample in a study of T cells in Graves' hyperthyroidism and ophthalmopathy. TCRdb analysed the multiplex PCR reads with MiXCR anew, one entry per CDR3 protein. The sample holds around 110,000 distinct CDR3 sequences, about 17% seen once. Sequenced material: blood. These receptors were collected from a woman in her 50s with Graves' hyperthyroidism. The CDR3 runs from the conserved cysteine through the conserved F or W. Fields, in order: J gene, V gene, clone size, D gene, CDR3 DNA, CDR3 protein. A D gene is named only where the DNA matches it firmly. Size is omitted from some rows. Given values are once, few, many or a class for expanded clones.

TRBJ2-3	TRBV5-1	many	.	TGCGCCAGCAGCCGGCGGGGCGGAGATACGCAGTATTTT	CASSRRGGDTQYF
TRBJ1-2	TRBV12-3/TRBV12-4	many	TRBD1	TGTGCCAGCAGATCTTACAGGGGTGGTGGCTACACCTTC	CASRSYRGGGYTF
TRBJ2-3	TRBV25-1	few	TRBD2	TGTGCCAGCAGTGTTTTGGCGGGAGGAGATACGCAGTATTTT	CASSVLAGGDTQYF
TRBJ1-2	TRBV29-1	many	.	TGCAGCGTTGACAATAGTGGTCGCTCTGGCTACACCTTC	CSVDNSGRSGYTF
TRBJ1-6	TRBV2	.	TRBD1	TGTGCCAGCTGGGACAGGGATTCACCCCTCCACTTT	CASWDRDSPLHF
TRBJ2-1	TRBV29-1	many	.	TGCAGCGCCCTCATCCCCCAGCGAGGGAACTCCTACAATGAGCAGTTCTTC	CSALIPQRGNSYNEQFF
TRBJ1-1	TRBV19	many	.	TGTGCCAGTAGTACCAGGGACGCTAAGAACACTGAAGCTTTCTTT	CASSTRDAKNTEAFF
TRBJ2-1	TRBV7-8	many	.	TGTGCCAGCAGCTTACAGGGGACTTCAAATGAGCAGTTCTTC	CASSLQGTSNEQFF
TRBJ1-3	TRBV28	many	.	TGTGCCAGCAGTACCTACAGGGGAAACACCATATATTTT	CASSTYRGNTIYF
TRBJ2-3	TRBV11-2	few	TRBD2	TGTGCCAGCAGCTCCCTAGCGGGAGGCGGCACAGATACGCAGTATTTT	CASSSLAGGGTDTQYF
TRBJ2-2	TRBV4-2	many	.	TGTGCCAGCAGCGTGAAGAGACACCCCAACACCGGGGAGCTGTTTTTT	CASSVKRHPNTGELFF
TRBJ2-7	TRBV29-1	.	TRBD2	TGCGCCGGGACTAGCGGCTACGAGCAGTACTTC	CAGTSGYEQYF
TRBJ1-1	TRBV5-1	many	.	TGCGCCAGCAGCTTGAATTCGGGGATAAAGGGGGGCACTGAAGCTTTCTTT	CASSLNSGIKGGTEAFF
TRBJ2-5	TRBV28	.	TRBD1	TGTGCCAGCAGGCCGGGACAGGGGTTCTACGAGACCCAGTACTTC	CASRPGQGFYETQYF
TRBJ2-1	TRBV10-3	many	.	TGTGCCATCAGTGAGTACGAGGGCTCCTACAATGAGCAGTTCTTC	CAISEYEGSYNEQFF
TRBJ2-3	TRBV5-1	few	TRBD1	TGCGCCAGCAGCTTGGAACAGGGGGCCCCAGATACGCAGTATTTT	CASSLEQGAPDTQYF
TRBJ2-3	TRBV7-9	many	TRBD2	TGTGCCAGCAGTTCCGGATCGGGCGGGAGATGGGCAGATACGCAGTATTTT	CASSSGSGGRWADTQYF
TRBJ2-1	TRBV10-3	many	TRBD2	TGTGCCATCAGTGAGTCCCATACGAGCCTAGCGGGAGGTAACAATGAGCAGTTCTTC	CAISESHTSLAGGNNEQFF
TRBJ2-3	TRBV18	many	TRBD1	TGTGCCAGCTCACCGGACCATACAGACAGGGGCGTGAGCACAGATACGCAGTATTTT	CASSPDHTDRGVSTDTQYF
TRBJ1-3	TRBV18	.	.	TGTGCCAGCTCACCGAAACAGTACTCTGGAAACACCATATATTTT	CASSPKQYSGNTIYF
TRBJ2-7	TRBV19	many	.	TGTGCCAGTACTCCCGGACGCGGAGGGAGCTCCTACGAGCAGTACTTC	CASTPGRGGSSYEQYF
TRBJ2-3	TRBV12-3/TRBV12-4	many	TRBD1	TGTGCCAGCAGTTCCCACGACAGGGTGGGGGATACGCAGTATTTT	CASSSHDRVGDTQYF
TRBJ2-1	TRBV15	many	TRBD2	TGTGCCACCAGCAGAGAACGCGGGAGCTCCTACAATGAGCAGTTCTTC	CATSRERGSSYNEQFF
TRBJ1-3	TRBV5-1	once	TRBD1	TGTGCCAGCAGCCCAACGACAGGGGGCAACGGAAACACCATATATTTT	CASSPTTGGNGNTIYF
TRBJ1-5	TRBV19	many	.	TGTGCCAGTAGTATAGAAGGTGCTACTCAGCCCCAGCATTTT	CASSIEGATQPQHF
TRBJ2-2	TRBV20-1	many	.	TGCAGTGCTAGAGATCCAGGAGGAACCACCGGGGAGCTGTTTTTT	CSARDPGGTTGELFF
TRBJ1-2	TRBV29-1	few	TRBD1	TGCAGCGTAGACCAGGACAGGGATGACTATGGCTACACCTTC	CSVDQDRDDYGYTF
TRBJ2-3	TRBV5-5	many	.	TGTGCCAGCAGCCTCACCGGGACTGGGTTGGATACGCAGTATTTT	CASSLTGTGLDTQYF
TRBJ2-3	TRBV29-1	many	TRBD1	TGCAGCGTTAGTTTCAGGGGGCGGGCAGATACGCAGTATTTT	CSVSFRGRADTQYF
TRBJ2-1	TRBV20-1	many	TRBD2	TGCAGTGCTAGCCGGGGACTAGCGGGGCCTGAGCAGTTCTTC	CSASRGLAGPEQFF
TRBJ1-4	TRBV18	.	.	TGTGCCAGCTCACGGGACAATAATGAAAAACTGTTTTTT	CASSRDNNEKLFF
TRBJ2-7	TRBV20-1	.	.	TGCAGTGCCCCCGGGACTCTCTTTTCCTACGAGCAGTGCTTC	CSAPGTLFSYEQCF
TRBJ2-1	TRBV19	many	TRBD2	TGTGCCAGTAGTGACGCGGGAGACCCCTACAATGAGCAGTTCTTC	CASSDAGDPYNEQFF
TRBJ1-1	TRBV18	.	TRBD1	TGTGCCAGCTCACCAACCGGACAGGGGGCCGGGACTGAAGCTTTCTTT	CASSPTGQGAGTEAFF
TRBJ2-3	TRBV6-1	many	TRBD1	TGTGCCAGCAGCACAGGGGCTGGGGGAGATACGCAGTATTTT	CASSTGAGGDTQYF
TRBJ1-1	TRBV20-1	many	.	TGCAGTGCTAGAGATTACCTGAACACTGAAGCTTTCTTT	CSARDYLNTEAFF
TRBJ2-1	TRBV7-3	once	.	TGTGCCAGCAGCTTAAGTAGTTCTTCCAATGAGCAGTTCTTC	CASSLSSSSNEQFF
TRBJ1-5	TRBV10-3	many	.	TGTGCCATCAGTGAATGGGGACAATATAGCAATCAGCCCCAGCATTTT	CAISEWGQYSNQPQHF
TRBJ1-1	TRBV9	many	.	TGTGCCAGCAGCGGACAGGACACTGAAGCTTTCTTT	CASSGQDTEAFF
TRBJ2-1	TRBV3-1	.	.	TGTGCCAGCAGCCAAGATGAAAGATACAATGAGCAGTTCTTC	CASSQDERYNEQFF
TRBJ1-4	TRBV20-1	many	.	TGCAGTGCTACGGACAGTCTGGATGAAAAACTGTTTTTT	CSATDSLDEKLFF
TRBJ1-1	TRBV6-1	many	TRBD1	TGTGCCAGCAGTCAATCAGGGGGCAGCACTGAAGCTTTCTTT	CASSQSGGSTEAFF
TRBJ2-3	TRBV7-2	many	.	TGTGCCAGCAAGCGTTCGACAGCCACAGATACGCAGTATTTT	CASKRSTATDTQYF
TRBJ2-2	TRBV7-3	.	.	TGTGCCAGCAGCTTAATGGGCCCGGGCACCGGGGAGCTGTTTTTT	CASSLMGPGTGELFF
TRBJ2-1	TRBV2	many	.	TGTGCCAGCAGTGAGTCATTTGGGAGAGAGCAGTTCTTC	CASSESFGREQFF
TRBJ2-1	TRBV2	many	TRBD2	TGTGCCAGCAGTACTAGCGGGAGTACTGAGCAGTTCTTC	CASSTSGSTEQFF
TRBJ1-1	TRBV7-9	many	.	TGTGCCAGCAGCAACCGCCGGACGGCTAACACTGAAGCTTTCTTT	CASSNRRTANTEAFF
TRBJ2-7	TRBV27	many	TRBD2	TGTGCCAGCAGTTCCTTAGCGGGAGGGGGGTACGAGCAGTACTTC	CASSSLAGGGYEQYF
TRBJ2-1	TRBV7-9	many	TRBD2	TGTGCCAGCAGCTTAGTCTATGCTAGCGGGAGCGCCTTCAAGGGTGAGCAGTTCTTC	CASSLVYASGSAFKGEQFF
TRBJ2-3	TRBV2	many	TRBD2	TGTGCCAGCAGACTAGCGGTTAGCACAGATACGCAGTATTTT	CASRLAVSTDTQYF
TRBJ2-2	TRBV19	many	TRBD2	TGTGCCAGTAGAGCTAGCGGACTTACGTTCTCCGGGGAGCTGTTTTTT	CASRASGLTFSGELFF
TRBJ2-3	TRBV11-2	.	TRBD2	TGTGCCAGCAGCTCCGGTACAGCGGGGGCTATGCAGTATTTT	CASSSGTAGAMQYF
TRBJ2-2	TRBV19	many	TRBD1	TGTGCCAGTAGTATGTACACAGGGGTTACCGGGGAGCTGTTTTTT	CASSMYTGVTGELFF
TRBJ1-6	TRBV6-1	many	.	TGTGCCAGCAGTCAAACCCAGGGGAAACCCCTCCACTTT	CASSQTQGKPLHF
TRBJ1-2	TRBV24-1	once	.	TGTGCCACCAGTGAGGGGGAGTACGGCTACACCTTC	CATSEGEYGYTF
TRBJ2-3	TRBV30	many	TRBD1	TGTGCCTGGAGTCTCTCGGGACAGGGCATCACAGATACGCAGTATTTT	CAWSLSGQGITDTQYF
TRBJ1-1	TRBV27	few	TRBD1	TGTGCCAGCAGTTTACGGGACAGGCTGAACACTGAAGCTTTCTTT	CASSLRDRLNTEAFF